The clone carrying this T cell receptor beta chain has only one observation. This sample is part of a study of blood T cell repertoires in COVID-19. Study in general: There were acute and convalescent COVID-19 samples, and they came from the United States, Italy and Spain. PBMCs, B-cell-depleted T cells, or T cells provided the cDNA or gDNA that made up the material.

The CDR3 length is 14 residues. Between the trimmed V and J ends, which lost 4 bases and 0 bases, there was a span of 6 bases. From germline, CDR1 is SEHNR and CDR2 FQNEAQ (reference sequence). Per the study methods: Counts of nucleated cells, estimated from reference gene primer amplification, were obtained. TCRdb's copy holds only in-frame clones and misses some; the assay was immunoSEQ multiplex PCR. V and J calls and clone size are given by that table; D and trimming were obtained from the DNA. The sample carries around 100,000 clones, around four fifths recorded once. The sequence derives from a man over 45 with active or convalescent COVID-19. The rearrangement uses TRBV7-9 and TRBJ1-4; no clear D. Sequenced input: peripheral blood. CDR3 sequence reads: CASSSGTTNEKLFF. The CDR3 DNA reads TGTGCCAGCAGCTCGGGTACAACTAATGAAAAACTGTTTTTT.